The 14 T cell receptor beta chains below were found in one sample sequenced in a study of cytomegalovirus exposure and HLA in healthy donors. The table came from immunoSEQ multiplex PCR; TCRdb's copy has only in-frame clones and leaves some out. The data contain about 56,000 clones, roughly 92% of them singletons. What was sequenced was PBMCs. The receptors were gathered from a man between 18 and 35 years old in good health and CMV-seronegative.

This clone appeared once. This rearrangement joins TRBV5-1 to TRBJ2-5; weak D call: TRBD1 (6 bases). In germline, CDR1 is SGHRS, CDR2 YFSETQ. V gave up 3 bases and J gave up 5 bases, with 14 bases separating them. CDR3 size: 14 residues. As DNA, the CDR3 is TGCGCCAGCAGCTCAGAGACAGGAAGGGAGACCCAGTACTTC. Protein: CASSSETGRETQYF.

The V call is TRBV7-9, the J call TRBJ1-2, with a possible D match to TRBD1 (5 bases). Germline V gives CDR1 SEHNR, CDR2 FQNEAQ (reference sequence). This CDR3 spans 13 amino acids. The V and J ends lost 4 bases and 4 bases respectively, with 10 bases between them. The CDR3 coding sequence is TGTGCCAGCAGCTCGACAGCCTTCTATGGCTACACCTTC. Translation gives CASSSTAFYGYTF.

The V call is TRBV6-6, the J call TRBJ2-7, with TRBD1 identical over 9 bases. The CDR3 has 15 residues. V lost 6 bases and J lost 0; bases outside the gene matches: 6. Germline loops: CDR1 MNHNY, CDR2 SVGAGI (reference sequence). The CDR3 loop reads CASRRQGGSSYEQYF. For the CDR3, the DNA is TGTGCCAGCAGGCGACAGGGGGGGAGCTCCTACGAGCAGTACTTC.

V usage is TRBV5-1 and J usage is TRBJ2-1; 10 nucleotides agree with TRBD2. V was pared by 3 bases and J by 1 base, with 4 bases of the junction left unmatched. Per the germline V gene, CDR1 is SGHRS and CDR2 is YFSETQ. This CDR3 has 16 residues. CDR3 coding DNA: TGCGCCAGCAGCTCCCGGACTAGCGGTTCCTACAATGAGCAGTTCTTC. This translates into CASSSRTSGSYNEQFF. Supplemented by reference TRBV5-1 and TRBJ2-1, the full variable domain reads KAGVTQTPRYLIKTRGQQVTLSCSPISGHRSVSWYQQTPGQGLQFLFEYFSETQRNKGNFPGRFSGRQFSNSRSEMNVSTLELGDSALYLCASSSRTSGSYNEQFFGPGTRLTVL.

For the CDR3, the DNA is TGTGCCAGTAGTCCCCGAGACAGGGCCCGCAATCAGCCCCAGCATTTT. Its translation is CASSPRDRARNQPQHF. The rearrangement joins TRBV19 to TRBJ1-5; 7 bases line up with TRBD1. The germline gives CDR1 LNHDA, CDR2 SQIVND (reference sequence). The V and J ends lost 5 bases and 2 bases, in that order; junction bases with no gene match: 9. The CDR3 is 16 amino acids.

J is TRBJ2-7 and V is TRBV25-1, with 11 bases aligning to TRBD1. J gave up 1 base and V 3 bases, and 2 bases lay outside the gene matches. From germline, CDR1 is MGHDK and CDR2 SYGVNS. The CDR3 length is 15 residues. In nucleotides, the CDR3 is TGTGCCAGCAGTGATGGACAGGGGGCTTCCTACGAGCAGTACTTC. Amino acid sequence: CASSDGQGASYEQYF.

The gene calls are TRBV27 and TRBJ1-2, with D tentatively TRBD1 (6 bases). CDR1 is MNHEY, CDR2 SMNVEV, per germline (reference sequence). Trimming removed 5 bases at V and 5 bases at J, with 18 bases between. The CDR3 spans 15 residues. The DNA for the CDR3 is TGTGCCAGCAGTCCGCAACCCTCAGGGGTATATGGCTACACCTTC. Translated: CASSPQPSGVYGYTF.

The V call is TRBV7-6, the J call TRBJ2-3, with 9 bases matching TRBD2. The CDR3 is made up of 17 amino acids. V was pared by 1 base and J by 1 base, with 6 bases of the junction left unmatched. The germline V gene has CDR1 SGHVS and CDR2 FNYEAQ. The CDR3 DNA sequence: TGTGCCAGCAGCTTAGGGCCGCGCGGGAGGGGCACAGATACGCAGTATTTT. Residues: CASSLGPRGRGTDTQYF.

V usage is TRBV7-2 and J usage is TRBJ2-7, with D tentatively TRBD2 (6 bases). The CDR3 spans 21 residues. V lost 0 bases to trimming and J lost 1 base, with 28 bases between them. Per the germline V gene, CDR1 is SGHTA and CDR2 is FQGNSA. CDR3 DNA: TGTGCCAGCAGCTTAGCGTTATTCCGCCATGGTGGCAGGGAGGTATCCTACGAGCAGTACTTC. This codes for CASSLALFRHGGREVSYEQYF.

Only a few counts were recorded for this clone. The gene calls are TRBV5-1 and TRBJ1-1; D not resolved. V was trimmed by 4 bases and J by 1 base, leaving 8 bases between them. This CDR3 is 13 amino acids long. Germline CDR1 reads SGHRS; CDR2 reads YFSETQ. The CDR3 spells CASSPSENTEAFF. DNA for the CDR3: TGCGCCAGCAGCCCCAGTGAGAACACTGAAGCTTTCTTT.

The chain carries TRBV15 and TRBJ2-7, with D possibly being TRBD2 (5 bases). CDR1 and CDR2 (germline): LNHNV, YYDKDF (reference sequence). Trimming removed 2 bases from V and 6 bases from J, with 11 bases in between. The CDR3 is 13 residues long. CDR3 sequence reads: CATSRSEGSEQYF. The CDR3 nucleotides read TGTGCCACCAGCAGATCTGAAGGGAGCGAGCAGTACTTC.

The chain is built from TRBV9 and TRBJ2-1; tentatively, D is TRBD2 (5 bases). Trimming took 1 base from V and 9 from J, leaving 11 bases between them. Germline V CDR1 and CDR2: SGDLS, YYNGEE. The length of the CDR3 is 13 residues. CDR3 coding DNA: TGTGCCAGCAGCGTACTTAGCGACGGTGAGCAGTTCTTC. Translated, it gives CASSVLSDGEQFF.

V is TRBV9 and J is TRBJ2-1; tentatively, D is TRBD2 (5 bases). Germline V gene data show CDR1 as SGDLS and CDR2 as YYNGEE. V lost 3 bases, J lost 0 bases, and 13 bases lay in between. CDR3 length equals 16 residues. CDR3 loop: CASSGKTTASYNEQFF. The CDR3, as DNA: TGTGCCAGCAGCGGGAAGACTACCGCCTCCTACAATGAGCAGTTCTTC.

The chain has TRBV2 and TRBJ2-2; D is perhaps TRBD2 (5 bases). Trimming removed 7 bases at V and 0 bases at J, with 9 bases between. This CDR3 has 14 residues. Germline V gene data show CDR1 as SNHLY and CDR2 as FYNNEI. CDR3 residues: CASTGWANTGELFF. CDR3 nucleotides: TGTGCCAGCACGGGGTGGGCGAACACCGGGGAGCTGTTTTTT.